The clone carrying this TCR beta chain came up many times. This entry comes from a study of T cells in Graves' hyperthyroidism and ophthalmopathy. RNA transcripts gave rise to amplified TCR beta CDR3 regions. Carried out on the TCR CDR3, a first-round RT-PCR used the HTBI primer set. TCRdb re-called the multiplex PCR reads through MiXCR, storing one row per CDR3 protein. Counted here are some 370,000 distinct CDR3 sequences, approximately 18% occurring once; the ten biggest clones make up approximately 35%. J was trimmed by 0 bases and V by 3 bases; bases with no gene match: 6. Germline loops: CDR1 SQVTM, CDR2 ANQGSEA. The length of the CDR3 is 16 residues. Recently diagnosed hyperthyroidism of less than 2 months' duration affected patients aged 18 to 65.

Sequencing input: blood. The sequence came from a woman in her thirties with Graves' hyperthyroidism that later progressed to Graves' ophthalmopathy. The gene calls are TRBV29-1 and TRBJ1-3, with TRBD1 matching 9 bases. In nucleotides, the CDR3 is TGCAGCGTTGATGCGGGGACAGGGACCTCTGGAAACACCATATATTTT. Amino acids: CSVDAGTGTSGNTIYF.